Listed below are T cell receptor beta chains from one sample, sequenced in a study of shared clonotypes between healthy human individuals. Some clones are missing from TCRdb's copy, which holds only in-frame ones; the method was immunoSEQ multiplex PCR. The sample lists approximately 1.5 million clones; approximately 98.5% were seen once. Sequencing used naive CD4+ T cells sorted from blood. These receptors all stem from a man younger than 40 in good health. The CDR3 runs from the conserved cysteine through the conserved F or W. The D gene is left open where the match is weak. Size values are once, few and many counts, or a class for expanded clones, and some rows have none.

TRBV7-9	TRBJ1-1	TRBD1	NA	12	TGTGCCAGCGGACAGGGGGCGACTGAAGCTTTCTTT	CASGQGATEAFF
TRBV11-2	TRBJ2-7	TRBD1	NA	16	TGTGCCAGCAGGGGGACAGGGCCGTCCCTCATTGGCGAGCAGTACTTC	CASRGTGPSLIGEQYF
TRBV14	TRBJ2-2	NA	NA	12	TGTGCCAGCAGCCAATCGGTCCGGGAGCTGTTTTTT	CASSQSVRELFF
TRBV13	TRBJ1-5	NA	NA	13	TGTGCCAGCAGCTTGCGGCCCGGACAGCCCCAGCATTTT	CASSLRPGQPQHF
TRBV11-3	TRBJ2-2	NA	NA	12	TGTGCCAGCAGCTTCAATCCCGGGGAGCTGTTTTTT	CASSFNPGELFF
TRBV6-6	TRBJ2-7	NA	NA	15	TGTGCCAGCAGCTCCCTCCCTGGGGGGACCGGGGAGCAGTACTTC	CASSSLPGGTGEQYF
TRBV7-6	TRBJ2-1	TRBD2	NA	14	TGTGCCAGCAGCTTAGGGGACTACTACAATGAGCAGTTCTTC	CASSLGDYYNEQFF
TRBV7-9	TRBJ2-4	NA	NA	17	TGTGCCAGCAGCCTGAACCGGGCTCGGGGGGCCAAAAACATTCAGTACTTC	CASSLNRARGAKNIQYF
TRBV7-2	TRBJ2-3	NA	NA	16	TGTGCCAGCAGCTTAGTCGGAGGGTTCAGCGCAGATACGCAGTATTTT	CASSLVGGFSADTQYF
TRBV7-6	TRBJ2-5	NA	NA	15	TGTGCCAGCACCTATTCCGGGGGACAGCAAGAGACCCAGTACTTC	CASTYSGGQQETQYF
TRBV25-1	TRBJ1-1	TRBD1	NA	14	TGTGCCAGCAGTGGGGACAGTTTTATCACTGAAGCTTTCTTT	CASSGDSFITEAFF
TRBV7-8	TRBJ2-7	TRBD2	once	15	TGTGCCAGCAGCTTAGGGGTTGGGAGGGCCGTTGAGCAGTACTTC	CASSLGVGRAVEQYF
TRBV10-2	TRBJ2-7	NA	NA	15	TGCGCCAGCAGTGACTTCGGACTAAAATCCTACGAGCAGTACTTC	CASSDFGLKSYEQYF
TRBV7-9	TRBJ2-3	NA	NA	15	TGTGCCAGCAGCCGTTATAGTAGGGGCACAGATACGCAGTATTTT	CASSRYSRGTDTQYF
TRBV6-1	TRBJ2-7	TRBD2	NA	13	TGTGCCAGCAAAAAGCGGGAGGGCTACGAGCAGTACTTC	CASKKREGYEQYF
TRBV5-1	TRBJ2-1	NA	NA	12	TGCGCCAGCGCGGGCTCAACCCCCGGGCAGTTCTTC	CASAGSTPGQFF
TRBV5-1	TRBJ2-1	TRBD1	NA	13	TGCGCCAGCAGCATAGCTACGGACAGGCCGCAGTTCTTC	CASSIATDRPQFF
TRBV27	TRBJ2-5	NA	NA	15	TGTGCCAGCAGATTCCGGTTGGGTTATCAAGAGACCCAGTACTTC	CASRFRLGYQETQYF
TRBV7-2	TRBJ2-1	TRBD2	NA	14	TGTGCCAGCAGCCACGGTGGGGGGGTCAATGAGCAGTTCTTC	CASSHGGGVNEQFF
TRBV29-1	TRBJ2-1	TRBD2	NA	12	TGCAGCGTTGGGGGCGGGAGGACGCCACCTTTCTTC	CSVGGGRTPPFF
TRBV20-1	TRBJ1-2	NA	NA	9	TGCAGCAGAATAAATGGCTACACCTTC	CSRINGYTF
TRBV7-7	TRBJ2-1	TRBD2	NA	16	TGTGCTAGCAGCCCGAGCGGGACGAAAGACCACAATGAGCAGTTCTTC	CASSPSGTKDHNEQFF
TRBV25-1	TRBJ2-1	NA	NA	11	TGTGCCACACATAGCTACAATGAGCAGTTCTTC	CATHSYNEQFF
TRBV27	TRBJ2-1	NA	NA	15	TGTGCCAGCAGGAGGACGGGGGGCAACTACAATGAGCAGTTCTTC	CASRRTGGNYNEQFF
TRBV30	TRBJ1-1	NA	NA	13	TGTGCCTGGAGGGGCAGGGGAGGGACTGAAGCTTTCTTT	CAWRGRGGTEAFF
TRBV27	TRBJ2-1	TRBD2	NA	16	TGTGCCAGCAGTTTAATCGGGGCTAGCGGGAGGAATGAGCAGTTCTTC	CASSLIGASGRNEQFF
TRBV30	TRBJ2-5	NA	NA	15	TGTGCCTGGAGTCGAAGGGGCCTGATGCGGGAGACCCAGTACTTC	CAWSRRGLMRETQYF
TRBV11-3	TRBJ2-3	NA	NA	14	TGTGCCAGCAGCTTTGCACAGTTCACAGATACGCAGTATTTT	CASSFAQFTDTQYF
TRBV7-9	TRBJ2-6	NA	NA	18	TGTGCCAGCAGCTTCCAACCCATCGCCACCTCTGGGGCCAACGTCCTGACTTTC	CASSFQPIATSGANVLTF
TRBV11-2	TRBJ2-2	NA	NA	14	TGTGCCAGCAGCTTACTGGAGGGCACCGGGGAGCTGTTTTTT	CASSLLEGTGELFF
TRBV18	TRBJ1-3	NA	NA	16	TGTGCCAGCTCACACGGGCCTGGGGGCTCTGGAAACACCATATATTTT	CASSHGPGGSGNTIYF
TRBV6-1	TRBJ2-7	NA	NA	14	TGTGCCAGCAGCGAGGGACAAGAAAAAGGCGAGCAGTACTTC	CASSEGQEKGEQYF
TRBV5-8	TRBJ2-7	TRBD1	NA	11	TGTGCCAGCGGCCCCAGGGGGCAGCAGTACTTC	CASGPRGQQYF
TRBV18	TRBJ2-3	TRBD2	NA	17	TGTGCCAGCTCACCCAGGACTAGCGGGAGCCTGACAGATACGCAGTATTTT	CASSPRTSGSLTDTQYF
TRBV28	TRBJ2-1	NA	once	16	TGTGCCAGCAGTCCCAGGGGACTGAGCTCCTACAATGAGCAGTTCTTC	CASSPRGLSSYNEQFF
TRBV11-3	TRBJ2-1	TRBD2	NA	19	TGTGCCAGCAGCTTAGCCATCGGAGTAGCGGGAGGGCCAGGAAATGAGCAGTTCTTC	CASSLAIGVAGGPGNEQFF